This entry describes one T cell receptor beta chain. Its antigen is not known. About 0.5 to 1 ug RNA was reverse transcribed with random hexamers. The immunoSEQ assay covered 54 Vbeta and 13 Jbeta segments for CDR3. TCRdb analysed the immunoSEQ multiplex PCR reads with MiXCR anew, one entry per CDR3 protein. The sample lists 65,000 to 100,000 distinct CDR3 sequences; 95% to 96% were seen once. These data are taken from a study of CD8 T cells in Susac syndrome. At the level of the study: Blood was drawn from Susac syndrome patients while they were therapy-naive, on corticosteroids, or on intravenous immunoglobulin alone. The study, taken as a whole, reports: Susac-specific public clones numbered fewer than 20 in total CD8+ repertoires (and roughly 5 in CD8+ TEMRA repertoires).

The length of the CDR3 is 15 residues. V lost 2 bases, J lost 0 bases, and 9 bases lay in between. Source material: CD8+ T cells from PBMCs. The chain carries TRBV12-3 or TRBV12-4 and TRBJ2-3; D unclear. The receptor's source is a human donor with Susac syndrome. The DNA of the CDR3 is TGTGCCAGCAGTTTAATCGGTGGGAGCACAGATACGCAGTATTTT. Residues: CASSLIGGSTDTQYF.